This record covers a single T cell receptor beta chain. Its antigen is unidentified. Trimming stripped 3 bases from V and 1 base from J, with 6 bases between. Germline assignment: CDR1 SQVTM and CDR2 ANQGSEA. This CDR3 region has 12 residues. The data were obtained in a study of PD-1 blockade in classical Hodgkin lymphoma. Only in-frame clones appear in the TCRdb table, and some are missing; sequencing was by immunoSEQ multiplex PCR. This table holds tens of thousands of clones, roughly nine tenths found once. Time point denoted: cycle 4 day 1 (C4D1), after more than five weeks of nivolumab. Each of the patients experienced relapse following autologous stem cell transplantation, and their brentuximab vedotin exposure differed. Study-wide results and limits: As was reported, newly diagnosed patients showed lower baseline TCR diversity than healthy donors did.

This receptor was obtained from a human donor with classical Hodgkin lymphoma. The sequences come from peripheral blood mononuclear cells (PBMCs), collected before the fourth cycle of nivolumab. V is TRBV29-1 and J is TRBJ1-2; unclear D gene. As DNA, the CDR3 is TGCAGCGTTGACGTCATTAACTATGGCTACACCTTC. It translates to CSVDVINYGYTF.